Presented here are 2 T cell receptor beta chains from one specimen sequenced in a study of blood T cell repertoires in COVID-19. The table came from immunoSEQ multiplex PCR; TCRdb's copy has only in-frame clones and leaves some out. The sample consists of roughly 150,000 clones, under 90% of them appearing once. Sequencing was done on a sample of peripheral blood. These receptors were collected from a woman older than 75 with acute or convalescent COVID-19.

The chain combines TRBV9 with TRBJ2-3; 7 positions match TRBD2. The germline gives CDR1 SGDLS, CDR2 YYNGEE. V lost 4 bases to trimming and J lost 3 bases; unmatched junction nucleotides: 11. There are 16 residues in the CDR3. Written as DNA, the CDR3 is TGTGCCAGCAGCCGCGGGGAGCGGGGAAAGACAGATACGCAGTATTTT. Its protein is CASSRGERGKTDTQYF.

CDR3 nucleotides: TGTGCCAGCAGCCCGCTTCAAAGCGGGGGGAAAAACGAGCAGTACTTC. This gives the protein CASSPLQSGGKNEQYF. The chain is built from TRBV6-6 and TRBJ2-7; TRBD2 aligns across 9 bases. The germline CDR1 and CDR2 sequences are MNHNY and SVGAGI (reference sequence). V trimming: 6 bases; J trimming: 5 bases; junction bases outside the gene matches: 14. This CDR3 has 16 residues.